This T cell receptor (beta chain) comes out of a study of blood T cell repertoires in COVID-19. Study-wide background: Acute and convalescent COVID-19 samples came from the United States, Italy and Spain. Nucleic acid was either cDNA or gDNA, and it came from T cells, B-cell-depleted T cells, or PBMCs.

This CDR3 comprises 15 residues. The germline CDR1 and CDR2 sequences are SGHNT and YYREEE (reference sequence). The V and J ends lost 0 bases and 3 bases respectively, with 12 bases between them. Profiled with immunoSEQ multiplex PCR; TCRdb holds only in-frame clones, not every one. The sample carries roughly 160,000 clones, approximately 85% recorded once. Sequencing used peripheral blood. This chain links TRBV5-4 with TRBJ1-2; D possibly corresponds to TRBD1 (6 bases). The source is a woman aged 80 or older with COVID-19, enrolled during active disease. CDR3 coding DNA: TGTGCCAGCAGCTTGGCCAGGGCAGGGGACTATGGCTACACCTTC. The encoded protein is CASSLARAGDYGYTF.